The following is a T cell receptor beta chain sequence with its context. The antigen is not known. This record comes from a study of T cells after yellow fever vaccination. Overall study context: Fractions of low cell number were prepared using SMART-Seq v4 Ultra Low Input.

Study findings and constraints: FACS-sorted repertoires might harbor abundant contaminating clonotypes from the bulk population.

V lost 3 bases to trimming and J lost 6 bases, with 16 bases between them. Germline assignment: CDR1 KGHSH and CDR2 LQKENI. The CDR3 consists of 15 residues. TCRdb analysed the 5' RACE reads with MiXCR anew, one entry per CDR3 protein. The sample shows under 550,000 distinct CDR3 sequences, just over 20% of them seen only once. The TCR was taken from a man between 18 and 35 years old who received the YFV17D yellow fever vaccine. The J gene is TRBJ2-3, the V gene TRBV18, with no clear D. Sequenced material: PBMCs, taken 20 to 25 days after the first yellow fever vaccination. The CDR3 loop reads CASSPLDVRSDTQYF. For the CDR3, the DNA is TGTGCCAGCTCACCTTTAGATGTTCGGTCGGATACGCAGTATTTT.